The source of this T cell receptor beta chain is a study of blood T cell repertoires in COVID-19. The CDR3 is 15 amino acids. Trimming removed 2 bases from V and 7 bases from J, with 17 bases in between. CDR1 and CDR2 (germline): SNHLY, FYNNEI. Here immunoSEQ multiplex PCR was the method, and the copy in TCRdb shows in-frame clones only, minus some. This table holds some 50,000 clones, over 70% found once. The rearrangement links TRBV2 to TRBJ1-2; D may be TRBD1 (5 bases). Sequencing was performed on peripheral blood. This TCR was recovered from a woman of 80 years or more with acute or convalescent COVID-19. In DNA, the CDR3 is TGTGCCAGCAGTGAATTGCAGGTGGGGGGTGGTGGCTACACCTTC. Translation: CASSELQVGGGGYTF.